These 31 T cell receptor beta chains were sequenced from one sample in a study of CD8+ T cells in alopecia areata. After isolation, RNA underwent reverse transcription to generate cDNA as the sequencing template. Only in-frame clones appear in the TCRdb table, and some are missing; sequencing was by immunoSEQ multiplex PCR. Among about 110,000 clones listed, about 50% were seen once. The source material was NKG2D-low CD8+ T cells sorted from blood. These receptors all come from a human donor with alopecia areata.

This clone was seen only once. The chain employs TRBV29-1 and TRBJ2-1; 12 bases map to TRBD2. Germline V gene data show CDR1 as SQVTM and CDR2 as ANQGSEA. Losses at the gene ends were 7 bases for V and 5 bases for J; bases not matched to a gene: 15. CDR3 size: 17 residues. The CDR3: CSGFPSGRAANDNEQFF. The CDR3 DNA reads TGCAGCGGCTTCCCTAGCGGGAGGGCCGCAAACGACAATGAGCAGTTCTTC.

CDR3 in amino acids: CSVETGEDGRVTEAFF. CDR3 sequence (DNA): TGCAGCGTTGAGACGGGAGAGGATGGAAGGGTCACTGAAGCTTTCTTT. The chain employs TRBV29-1 and TRBJ1-1, with D uncertain. Trimming left V 3 bases short and J 4 bases short, with 21 bases between. The CDR3 extends over 16 amino acids. The V gene's germline CDR1 is SQVTM and CDR2 ANQGSEA.

This clone was counted once. V is TRBV5-4 and J is TRBJ2-3; 11 nucleotides match TRBD2. Germline CDR1 reads SGHNT; CDR2 reads YYREEE (reference sequence). J gave up 10 bases and V 1 base, and 17 bases lay outside the gene matches. CDR3 length: 18 residues. This CDR3 is CASSLLLLAGGPSQAQYF. In DNA, the CDR3 is TGTGCCAGCAGCTTGTTGTTGTTAGCGGGAGGGCCTTCGCAAGCGCAGTATTTT.

This chain uses TRBV6-5 with TRBJ2-7; possible D gene TRBD1, 5 bases. Germline V CDR1 and CDR2: MNHEY, SVGAGI. Trimming took 2 bases from V and 2 from J, leaving 10 bases between them. This CDR3 is built from 14 residues. The CDR3 DNA is TGTGCCAGCAGTTACGTTCAGGGAACCTACGAGCAGTACTTC. This sequence encodes CASSYVQGTYEQYF.

The chain couples TRBV28 to TRBJ2-1; 7 nucleotides match TRBD1. CDR1 is MDHEN and CDR2 is SYDVKM in the germline V gene. Losses at the gene ends were 5 bases for V and 2 bases for J; bases not matched to a gene: 6. The CDR3 loop spans 15 amino acids. The CDR3 is CASSPDRDTYNEQFF. Written as DNA, the CDR3 is TGTGCCAGCAGTCCCGACAGGGACACCTACAATGAGCAGTTCTTC.

The chain is built from TRBV5-1 and TRBJ2-3; D not resolved. Germline V gene lookup returns CDR1 SGHRS and CDR2 YFSETQ. This CDR3 is built from 14 residues. The V end was cut by 5 bases, the J end by 0 bases, with 10 bases between. The CDR3 region is CASRERTSTDTQYF. The DNA of the CDR3 is TGCGCCAGCAGGGAGCGAACTAGCACAGATACGCAGTATTTT.

The chain combines TRBV13 with TRBJ2-5; no firm D call. V was pared by 5 bases and J by 3 bases, with 16 bases between. Germline CDR1 reads PRHDT; CDR2 reads FYEKMQ (reference sequence). The CDR3 extends over 15 amino acids. The CDR3 loop is CASSVHTENEETQYF. CDR3 sequence (DNA): TGTGCCAGCAGCGTACACACAGAGAACGAAGAGACCCAGTACTTC.

This clone was recorded a few times. This chain links TRBV4-1 with TRBJ1-1, with 7 bases matching TRBD1. CDR1 MGHRA and CDR2 YSYEKL come from the germline V gene. V lost 7 bases to trimming and J lost 1 base; unmatched junction nucleotides: 6. The CDR3 contains 14 residues. The CDR3 DNA sequence: TGCGCCAGCAATCCGGGGACAGCGAACACTGAAGCTTTCTTT. Translation gives CASNPGTANTEAFF.

The J gene is TRBJ2-2, the V gene TRBV27, with D unresolved. This CDR3 spans 13 amino acids. Trimming removed 3 bases at V and 5 bases at J, with 7 bases between. CDR1 is MNHEY and CDR2 is SMNVEV in the germline V gene (reference sequence). The CDR3 DNA reads as TGTGCCAGCAGTTTTGCCCAGACCGGGGAGCTGTTTTTT. This sequence encodes CASSFAQTGELFF.

The chain carries TRBV30 and TRBJ1-5, with D perhaps TRBD1 (5 bases). The V end lost 5 bases, the J end lost 4 bases, and 15 bases lay between the germline ends. CDR3 length: 14 amino acids. Germline V gene sequence: CDR1 GTSNPN, CDR2 SVGIG (reference sequence). The CDR3 region has the DNA TGTGCCTGGTCCCTGTGGGGGGAGAATCAGCCCCAGCATTTT. This encodes CAWSLWGENQPQHF.

The genes are TRBV6-5 and TRBJ2-2; weak D call: TRBD2 (5 bases). Per the germline V gene, CDR1 is MNHEY and CDR2 is SVGAGI. The CDR3 covers 15 residues. V lost 2 bases and J 4 bases, leaving 11 bases between the germline ends. The CDR3 loop reads CASSYGETPTGELFF. In DNA form, the CDR3 reads TGTGCCAGCAGTTACGGGGAGACTCCCACCGGGGAGCTGTTTTTT.

This sequence joins TRBV6-5 and TRBJ2-7; TRBD2 might be the D (5 bases). The CDR3 loop spans 11 amino acids. Germline V gene data show CDR1 as MNHEY and CDR2 as SVGAGI. V was cut by 6 bases and J by 5 bases, with 8 bases left in between. The CDR3 region is CASSFGDEQYF. The CDR3 DNA reads TGTGCCAGCAGCTTCGGGGACGAGCAGTACTTC.

The chain links TRBV28 to TRBJ2-7; no reliable D call. In germline, CDR1 is MDHEN, CDR2 SYDVKM. Trimming took 3 bases from V and 0 from J, leaving 6 bases between them. This CDR3 comprises 13 residues. The CDR3 sequence is CASSFSSSYEQYF. The CDR3 DNA follows: TGTGCCAGCAGTTTTAGTAGCTCCTACGAGCAGTACTTC.

The rearrangement links TRBV2 to TRBJ1-2; TRBD1 matches 7 bases. The CDR3 sequence is 17 residues long. J gave up 7 bases and V 4 bases, and 18 bases lay outside the gene matches. Germline V gene data show CDR1 as SNHLY and CDR2 as FYNNEI. The CDR3 here is CASSVISRDSVLGGYTF. The CDR3 DNA sequence: TGTGCCAGCAGTGTAATTAGTCGGGACAGCGTTCTTGGTGGCTACACCTTC.

The chain links TRBV4-1 to TRBJ2-1; 8 nucleotides align to TRBD2. Germline V lookup: CDR1 MGHRA, CDR2 YSYEKL. This CDR3 has 14 amino acids. The ends lost 5 bases at V and 6 bases at J; junction bases unmatched: 6. The CDR3 bases are TGCGCCAGCAGCAATCCGGGACTAGGCAATGAGCAGTTCTTC. It encodes CASSNPGLGNEQFF.

This chain joins TRBV27 and TRBJ2-7; D not resolved. Germline values: CDR1 MNHEY, CDR2 SMNVEV (reference sequence). Between the trimmed V and J ends, which lost 3 bases and 6 bases, there was a span of 9 bases. This CDR3 comprises 12 residues. DNA for the CDR3: TGTGCCAGCAGTTTTGGGATGGGCGAGCAGTACTTC. This gives the protein CASSFGMGEQYF.

The chain recombines TRBV29-1 with TRBJ1-2; 7 bases fit TRBD1. The CDR3 loop spans 13 amino acids. Germline V CDR1 and CDR2: SQVTM, ANQGSEA. Trimming cost V 5 bases and J 4 bases; bases outside gene matches: 7. The CDR3 DNA reads TGCAGCGTTACCGACAGGGCAACCTATGGCTACACCTTC. Residues: CSVTDRATYGYTF.

CDR3 in DNA: TGTGCCAGCAGCTCGAATAGCGGGAGTAGTAGCGAGCAGTACTTC. Its translation is CASSSNSGSSSEQYF. The rearrangement joins TRBV7-6 to TRBJ2-7; TRBD2 matches at 9 bases. The length of the CDR3 is 15 residues. Germline V gene sequence: CDR1 SGHVS, CDR2 FNYEAQ. Germline trimming cut 4 bases from V and 6 bases from J; bases unmatched to any gene: 10.

The chain couples TRBV7-6 to TRBJ2-3; D is perhaps TRBD2 (5 bases). Germline V gene sequence: CDR1 SGHVS, CDR2 FNYEAQ. The ends were cut back, 1 base at V and 8 bases at J, with 13 bases in the middle. The CDR3 loop spans 14 amino acids. The CDR3 DNA follows: TGTGCCAGCAGCTTAGATATAGCGCCCGGTACGCAGTATTTT. Protein: CASSLDIAPGTQYF.

The chain employs TRBV29-1 and TRBJ2-5, with a weak D call TRBD1 (6 bases). Germline V gene lookup returns CDR1 SQVTM and CDR2 ANQGSEA. V was clipped by 6 bases and J by 7 bases, with 12 bases between them. CDR3 length: 11 amino acids. CDR3 protein: CSVVIRGTQYF. CDR3 nucleotides: TGCAGCGTAGTAATCAGGGGGACCCAGTACTTC. Full variable domain (missing parts from reference TRBV29-1 and TRBJ2-5): SAVISQKPSRDICQRGTSLTIQCQVDSQVTMMFWYRQQPGQSLTLIATANQGSEATYESGFVIDKFPISRPNLTFSTLTVSNMSPEDSSIYLCSVVIRGTQYFGPGTRLLVL.

On this clone: At the DNA level, this CDR3 is encoded by other sequences in the same sample as well. The rearrangement uses TRBV7-9 and TRBJ2-1, with 8 bases identical to TRBD2. The CDR3 is 13 residues long. V lost 3 bases to trimming and J lost 7 bases; unmatched junction nucleotides: 2. The V gene's germline CDR1 is SEHNR and CDR2 FQNEAQ (reference sequence). The CDR3 coding sequence is TGTGCCAGCAGCTTCAGCGGGAGAAATGAGCAGTTCTTC. It translates to CASSFSGRNEQFF.

The V gene is TRBV2, the J gene TRBJ2-2; D is unresolved. This CDR3 spans 11 amino acids. Germline V gene data show CDR1 as SNHLY and CDR2 as FYNNEI. V was pared by 2 bases and J by 7 bases, with 2 bases between. CDR3 sequence (DNA): TGTGCCAGCAGTGAAAGCGGGGAGCTGTTTTTT. Its protein product is CASSESGELFF.

V and J are TRBV9 and TRBJ1-1; D is uncertain. Trimming took off 3 bases at V and 0 bases at J, with 18 bases between the two ends. The CDR3 has 17 amino acids. The V gene's germline CDR1 is SGDLS and CDR2 YYNGEE. The CDR3 DNA is TGTGCCAGCAGCGCGTCCTCCCGGACGGAGATGAACACTGAAGCTTTCTTT. Translating it yields CASSASSRTEMNTEAFF.

The chain is built from TRBV6-1 and TRBJ2-7; possibly TRBD2 for D (6 bases). CDR3 length equals 14 residues. V was shortened by 2 bases and J by 4 bases, with 12 bases between the two germline ends. Germline values: CDR1 MNHNS, CDR2 SASEGT. The CDR3 bases are TGTGCCAGCAGTGAAAGGCTAGCGTATTACGAGCAGTACTTC. The encoded protein is CASSERLAYYEQYF.

This chain uses TRBV28 with TRBJ2-5; 12 bases line up with TRBD2. Germline CDR1 reads MDHEN; CDR2 reads SYDVKM. Trimming cost V 5 bases and J 2 bases; bases outside gene matches: 3. CDR3 size: 15 residues. CDR3 nucleotide sequence: TGTGCCAGCAGTAGGACTAGCGGGATACAAGAGACCCAGTACTTC. Protein product: CASSRTSGIQETQYF.

The J gene is TRBJ2-5, the V gene TRBV28; no clear D. Per the germline V gene, CDR1 is MDHEN and CDR2 is SYDVKM. The CDR3 is 16 amino acids. The V and J ends lost 5 bases and 2 bases respectively, with 18 bases between them. CDR3 region: CASSPSHPTDQETQYF. For the CDR3, the DNA is TGTGCCAGCAGTCCGTCCCACCCTACTGATCAAGAGACCCAGTACTTC.

The rearrangement uses TRBV6-1 and TRBJ2-7; D not certain. Between the trimmed V and J ends, which lost 4 bases and 5 bases, there was a span of 9 bases. The CDR3 is 12 amino acids. Germline CDR1 and CDR2: MNHNS and SASEGT. The CDR3 DNA is TGTGCCAGCAGTGCCCTAGACAACGAGCAGTACTTC. This gives the protein CASSALDNEQYF.

The chain uses TRBV4-2 and TRBJ2-1; D is possibly TRBD2 (5 bases). This CDR3 has 18 residues. V lost 1 base and J lost 0, with 16 bases in between. In germline, CDR1 is LGHNA, CDR2 YNFKEQ. This CDR3 is CASSQALGARSSYNEQFF. Here the CDR3 DNA reads TGTGCCAGCAGCCAAGCCCTGGGAGCTAGGAGCTCCTACAATGAGCAGTTCTTC.

V and J are TRBV4-1 and TRBJ2-5; D gene ambiguous. V was shortened by 0 bases and J by 1 base, with 0 bases between the two germline ends. The CDR3 is 12 amino acids. In germline, CDR1 is MGHRA, CDR2 YSYEKL. DNA of the CDR3: TGCGCCAGCAGCCAAGACCAAGAGACCCAGTACTTC. This codes for CASSQDQETQYF.

The genes are TRBV27 and TRBJ2-5; D uncertain. V was pared by 4 bases and J by 4 bases, with 10 bases between. Germline V gene sequence: CDR1 MNHEY, CDR2 SMNVEV (reference sequence). This CDR3 region has 13 residues. In DNA, the CDR3 is TGTGCCAGCAGTTGGAAGGGTCCAGAGACCCAGTACTTC. Its translation: CASSWKGPETQYF.

This chain joins TRBV9 and TRBJ2-7, with D perhaps assigned TRBD1 or TRBD2 (6 bases each). The germline V gene encodes CDR1 SGDLS and CDR2 YYNGEE. The V end was cut by 10 bases, the J end by 9 bases, with 17 bases between. CDR3 size: 11 residues. This CDR3 reads CASGGLSSQYF. DNA of the CDR3: TGTGCCTCCGGGGGCCTCTCATCGCAGTACTTC.